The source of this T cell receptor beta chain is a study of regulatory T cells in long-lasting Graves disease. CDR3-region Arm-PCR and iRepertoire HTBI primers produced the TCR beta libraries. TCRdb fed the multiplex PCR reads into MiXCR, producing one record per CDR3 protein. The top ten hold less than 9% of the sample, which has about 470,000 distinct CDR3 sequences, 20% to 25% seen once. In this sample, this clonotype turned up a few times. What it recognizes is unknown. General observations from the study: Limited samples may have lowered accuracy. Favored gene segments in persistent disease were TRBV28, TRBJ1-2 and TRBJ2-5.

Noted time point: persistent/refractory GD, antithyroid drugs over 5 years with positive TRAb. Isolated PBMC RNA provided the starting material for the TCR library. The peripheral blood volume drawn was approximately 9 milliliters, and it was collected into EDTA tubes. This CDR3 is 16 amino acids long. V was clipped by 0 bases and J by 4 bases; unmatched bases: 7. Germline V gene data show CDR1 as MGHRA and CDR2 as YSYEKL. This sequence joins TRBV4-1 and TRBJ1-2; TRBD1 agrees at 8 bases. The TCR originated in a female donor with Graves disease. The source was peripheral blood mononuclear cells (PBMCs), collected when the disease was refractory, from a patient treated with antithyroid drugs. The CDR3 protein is CASSQDGAGGVYGYTF. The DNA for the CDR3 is TGCGCCAGCAGCCAAGATGGGGCAGGGGGCGTCTATGGCTACACCTTC.